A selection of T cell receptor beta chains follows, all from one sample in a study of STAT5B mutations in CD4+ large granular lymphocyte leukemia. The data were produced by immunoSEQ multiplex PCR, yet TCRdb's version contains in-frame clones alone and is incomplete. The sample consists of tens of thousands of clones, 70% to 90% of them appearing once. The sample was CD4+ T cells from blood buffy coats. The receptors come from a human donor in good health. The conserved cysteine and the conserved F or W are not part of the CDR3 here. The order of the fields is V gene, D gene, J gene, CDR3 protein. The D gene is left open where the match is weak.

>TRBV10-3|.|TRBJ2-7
AIQQGGEQY
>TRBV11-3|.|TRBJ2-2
ASSLGQSGELF
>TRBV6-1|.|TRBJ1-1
ASSELGQTNTETF
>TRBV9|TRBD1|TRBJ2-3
ASSAGTGVRWSTDTQY
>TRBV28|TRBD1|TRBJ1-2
ASLTGDWGYT
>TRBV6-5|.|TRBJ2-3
ASSSWTDRDTQY
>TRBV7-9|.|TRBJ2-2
ASSENTGELF
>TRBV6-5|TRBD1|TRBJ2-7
ASSVDRRSYEQY
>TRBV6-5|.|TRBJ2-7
ASSYSEAFLYEQY
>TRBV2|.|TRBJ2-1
ASNSDSDNEQF
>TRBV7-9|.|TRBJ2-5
ASSLFMRGETQY
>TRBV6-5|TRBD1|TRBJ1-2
ASSYPPGQGNYGYT
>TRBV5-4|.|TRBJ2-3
ASSLRADTQY
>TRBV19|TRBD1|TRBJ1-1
ASRRQGSAEAF
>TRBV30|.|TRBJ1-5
AWSVGISNQPQH
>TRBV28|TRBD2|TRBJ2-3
ASRGTSHTDTQY
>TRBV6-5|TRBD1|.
ASSYWSRGQGEQY
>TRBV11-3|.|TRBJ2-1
ASSLRGSSYNEQF
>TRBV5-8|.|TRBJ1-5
ASSVRGPQH
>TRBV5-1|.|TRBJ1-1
ASSLAATENEAF
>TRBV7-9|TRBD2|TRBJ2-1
ASSSGLAAYNEQF
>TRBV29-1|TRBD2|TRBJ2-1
SATGLAGRNNEQF
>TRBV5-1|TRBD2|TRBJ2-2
ASSLGGSGMGTGELF
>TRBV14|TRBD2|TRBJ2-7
ASSQVEGGPYEQY
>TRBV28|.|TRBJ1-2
ASSLSGGGYT
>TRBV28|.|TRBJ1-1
ASSPRSTEAF
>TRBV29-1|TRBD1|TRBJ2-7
SVGQGAGEQY
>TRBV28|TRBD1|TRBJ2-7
ASSLQDRERY
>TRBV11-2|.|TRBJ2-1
ASSREPGAGNEQF
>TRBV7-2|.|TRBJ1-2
ASSSRGPANYGYT
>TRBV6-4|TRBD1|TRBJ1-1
ASRGDSRQIF
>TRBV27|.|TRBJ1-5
ASSPTRRQPQH
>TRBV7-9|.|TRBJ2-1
ASSLRDTLFSYNEQF
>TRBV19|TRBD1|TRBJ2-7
ASSFRDRAYEQY
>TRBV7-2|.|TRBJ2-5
ASSALGVGETQY
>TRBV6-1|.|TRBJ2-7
ASSRDFRSYEQY
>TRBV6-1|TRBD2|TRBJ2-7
ASIPPGGRSYEQY
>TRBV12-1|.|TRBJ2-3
ASSHPTSRASTDTQY
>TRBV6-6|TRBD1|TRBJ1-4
ASSYSRQGNEKLF
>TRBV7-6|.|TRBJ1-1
ASTHGGKNTEAF
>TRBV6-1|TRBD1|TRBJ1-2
ASSEGGTGYGYT
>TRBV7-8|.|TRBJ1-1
ASSLALSTEAF
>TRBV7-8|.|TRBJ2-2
ASSLDSVGGVGELF
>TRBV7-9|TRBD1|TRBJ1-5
ASSQQGAIQPQH
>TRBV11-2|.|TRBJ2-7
ASSLAGQGVEQY
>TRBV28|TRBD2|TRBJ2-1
ASKREGPDEQF
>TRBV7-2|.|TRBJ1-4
ASSLGLKGEKLF
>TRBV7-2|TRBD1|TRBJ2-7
ASSTDRGPYEQY
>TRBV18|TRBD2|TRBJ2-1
ASSPLAGDPYNEQF
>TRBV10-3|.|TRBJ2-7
AISERDQMSEQY
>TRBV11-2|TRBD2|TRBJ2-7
ASSSLAGGYEQY
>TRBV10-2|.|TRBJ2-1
ASSEDRTLSYNEQF
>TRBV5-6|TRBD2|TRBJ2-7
ASSEGLGPYYEQY
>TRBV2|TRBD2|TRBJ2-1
ASTGAGSSYNEQF
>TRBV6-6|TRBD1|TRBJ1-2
ASSSGGGYGYT